This T cell receptor beta chain was sequenced during a study of blood T cell repertoires in COVID-19. Study-wide background: Some COVID-19 samples were acute and others convalescent; all came from the United States, Italy and Spain. Sources were T cells, B-cell-depleted T cells, or PBMCs; the material itself was cDNA or gDNA.

In the authors' methods: Amplifying reference gene primers gave estimates of nucleated cell counts. Using immunoSEQ multiplex PCR, the repertoire was profiled, and TCRdb retains in-frame clones only, with some absent. Clone size and the V and J calls come from that table; the DNA yielded D and trimming. Here the sample spans under 150,000 clones, around 81% being singletons. Germline V gene data show CDR1 as GTSNPN and CDR2 as SVGIG (reference sequence). V lost 5 bases, J lost 7 bases, and 15 bases lay in between. CDR3 length: 12 amino acids. The source material was peripheral blood. This sequence originates from a human donor in a cohort sampled during active COVID-19. The chain carries TRBV30 and TRBJ2-7, with D possibly matching TRBD2 (5 bases). CDR3 residues: CAWSRGLGEQYF. The DNA for the CDR3 is TGTGCCTGGTCCCGAGGACTGGGTGAGCAGTACTTC.